The 10 T cell receptor beta chains given below trace back to one sample, sequenced in a study of CD8 T cells in Susac syndrome. A quantity of about 0.5 to 1 ug RNA underwent reverse transcription using random hexamers. TCRdb used MiXCR to reprocess the immunoSEQ multiplex PCR reads, holding one entry per CDR3 protein. Of tens of thousands of distinct CDR3 sequences in the sample, 95% are singletons; the top ten hold roughly 0.44%. Sequenced material: CD8+ T cells from PBMCs. These receptors came from a human donor with Susac syndrome.

The chain carries TRBV18 and TRBJ2-4, with D possibly being TRBD2 (5 bases). This CDR3 is built from 15 residues. From germline, CDR1 is KGHSH and CDR2 LQKENI. Trimming shortened V by 2 bases and J by 8 bases, and 16 bases separated the two germline ends. The CDR3, as DNA: TGTGCCAGCTCACCAGGACCACAACGGGAATACATTCAGTACTTC. Its protein product is CASSPGPQREYIQYF.

A few counts support this clonotype. The rearrangement uses TRBV27 and TRBJ2-5; the match to TRBD1 covers 8 bases. Germline assignment: CDR1 MNHEY and CDR2 SMNVEV (reference sequence). The CDR3 runs to 14 residues. Losses at the gene ends were 5 bases for V and 0 bases for J; bases not matched to a gene: 2. This CDR3 is CASSRQGYQETQYF. CDR3 DNA: TGTGCCAGCAGTCGACAGGGGTACCAAGAGACCCAGTACTTC.

The rearrangement joins TRBV27 to TRBJ1-2, with 7 nucleotides matching TRBD1. The CDR3 is 15 residues long. V lost 2 bases to trimming and J lost 6 bases; unmatched junction nucleotides: 9. The germline V gene has CDR1 MNHEY and CDR2 SMNVEV (reference sequence). The CDR3 region is CASSLTPGGVNGYTF. The CDR3 nucleotides read TGTGCCAGCAGTTTAACCCCAGGGGGGGTGAATGGCTACACCTTC.

The rearrangement uses TRBV7-8 and TRBJ2-7, with 10 bases identical to TRBD2. The CDR3 runs 15 residues. Per the germline V gene, CDR1 is SGHVS and CDR2 is FQNEAQ. V trimming: 4 bases; J trimming: 8 bases; junction bases outside the gene matches: 11. The DNA of the CDR3 is TGTGCCAGCAGCTCTCTAGCGGGGGTAGTTTTCAAGCAGTACTTC. Amino acids: CASSSLAGVVFKQYF.

The chain links TRBV28 to TRBJ2-7, with 11 nucleotides matching TRBD2. Germline trimming cut 4 bases from V and 2 bases from J; bases unmatched to any gene: 1. CDR3 length equals 14 residues. Germline CDR1 and CDR2: MDHEN and SYDVKM. DNA for the CDR3: TGTGCCAGCAGTTCACTAGCGGGAGCCTACGAGCAGTACTTC. Amino acids: CASSSLAGAYEQYF.

This chain joins TRBV7-2 and TRBJ2-1; 9 positions agree with TRBD1. CDR3 length equals 14 residues. J lost 9 bases, V lost 7 bases, and 10 bases had no gene match. Germline V gene data show CDR1 as SGHTA and CDR2 as FQGNSA. CDR3 in DNA: TGTGCCAGCACTTTGGGGACAGGGACTGGTGAGCAGTTCTTC. Its protein is CASTLGTGTGEQFF. The variable domain in full, completed from reference TRBV7-2 and TRBJ2-1, reads GAGVSQSPSNKVTEKGKDVELRCDPISGHTALYWYRQSLGQGLEFLIYFQGNSAPDKSGLPSDRFSAERTGGSVSTLTIQRTQQEDSAVYLCASTLGTGTGEQFFGPGTRLTVL.

This chain joins TRBV20-1 and TRBJ1-2, with D maybe TRBD1 (5 bases). The CDR3 loop spans 20 amino acids. CDR1 DFQATT and CDR2 SNEGSKA come from the germline V gene (reference sequence). This chain's CDR3 is CSRGGVQTPITENSNYGYTF. The CDR3 nucleotides are TGCAGCCGGGGAGGGGTTCAAACACCTATTACAGAGAACTCTAACTATGGCTACACCTTC.

The chain uses TRBV24-1 and TRBJ2-5, with 7 bases fitting TRBD2. Germline loops: CDR1 KGHDR, CDR2 SFDVKD. Trimming took 5 bases from V and 1 from J; bases not matched to a gene: 3. The length of the CDR3 is 14 residues. CDR3 DNA: TGTGCCACCAGTGGTCCTAGCGGCCAAGAGACCCAGTACTTC. Protein product: CATSGPSGQETQYF.

The CDR3 bases are TGCAGCGTTACCTTCCAGGGGGCCAGCACCGGGGAGCTGTTTTTT. Its protein is CSVTFQGASTGELFF. This sequence joins TRBV29-1 and TRBJ2-2; TRBD1 agrees at 8 bases. CDR3 length: 15 amino acids. The germline gives CDR1 SQVTM, CDR2 ANQGSEA. The V and J ends lost 5 bases and 4 bases, in that order; junction bases with no gene match: 9.

This CDR3 reads CATSDSQSNQPQHF. CDR3 sequence (DNA): TGTGCCACCAGTGACTCACAGAGCAATCAGCCCCAGCATTTT. V and J are TRBV24-1 and TRBJ1-5, with D unclear. Germline CDR1 and CDR2: KGHDR and SFDVKD. V dropped 4 bases and J dropped 1 base, with 7 bases sitting between them. The CDR3 runs 14 residues.